A single sample gave rise to the 30 T cell receptor beta chains below, sequenced in a study of shared clonotypes between healthy human individuals (dated by TCRdb to 2020 to 2021). Libraries were prepared through the immunoSEQ multiplex PCR assay. TCRdb obtained this table from immuneACCESS and retained in-frame rearrangements with V and J assigned. These tables miss some clones; where compared with another copy, unresolved V genes account for less than half of the shortfall, and the remainder is unexplained. This sample lists around 750,000 clones; roughly 70% were detected once. Approximately 1.7% of the sample lies in the top ten. The specimen was memory CD4+ T cells sorted from blood. Sample cell subset or site, as interpreted from the label and publication: CD45RA-negative fraction. Source of these receptors: a woman in her 30s in good health.

This clone was detected once. This chain uses TRBV10-1 with TRBJ2-1; the D gene is possibly TRBD2 (5 bases). Trimming shortened V by 6 bases and J by 8 bases, and 20 bases separated the two germline ends. The CDR3 consists of 15 residues. CDR1 is WNHNN, CDR2 SYGVQD, per germline (reference sequence). The CDR3 DNA reads TGCGCCAGCAGCGACAATACCCCATCGGGATATGAGCAGTTCTTC. Its translation is CASSDNTPSGYEQFF.

J is TRBJ2-2 and V is TRBV9; D is unclear. The germline V and J ends were trimmed by 0 bases and 6 bases, with 6 bases remaining between them. The CDR3 has 13 residues. CDR1 is SGDLS, CDR2 YYNGEE, per germline. The CDR3 sequence: CASSVAPSGELFF. The CDR3 nucleotides read TGTGCCAGCAGCGTAGCCCCCTCCGGGGAGCTGTTTTTT.

The chain combines TRBV28 with TRBJ2-1; 9 nucleotides align to TRBD1. V shed 4 bases and J 9 bases; nucleotides not matched to a gene: 10. The germline V gene has CDR1 MDHEN and CDR2 SYDVKM. This CDR3 has 15 amino acids. CDR3 region: CASSSPGQGIGEQFF. The CDR3 DNA reads as TGTGCCAGCAGTTCCCCGGGACAGGGCATCGGTGAGCAGTTCTTC.

V gene TRBV15 combines with J gene TRBJ2-1; 7 positions match TRBD1. This CDR3 comprises 13 residues. The trim removed 3 bases at V and 7 bases at J, leaving 3 bases unmatched. Germline V gene lookup returns CDR1 LNHNV and CDR2 YYDKDF (reference sequence). The CDR3 bases are TGTGCCACCAGCAGTTTACAGGGGAATGAGCAGTTCTTC. Translation gives CATSSLQGNEQFF.

There are a few counts of this clone. The V call is TRBV29-1, the J call TRBJ2-5; 9 bases map to TRBD2. The germline CDR1 and CDR2 sequences are SQVTM and ANQGSEA. The CDR3 is 15 amino acids. The V gene end was trimmed by 7 bases and the J gene end by 4 bases; junction bases not matched to a gene: 13. The CDR3 loop reads CSASVAGVAGETQYF. The CDR3 nucleotides read TGCAGCGCGTCCGTAGCGGGAGTTGCGGGAGAGACCCAGTACTTC.

The rearrangement joins TRBV5-6 to TRBJ1-1; D might be TRBD1 (5 bases). The CDR3 runs to 15 residues. The V gene lost 0 bases and the J gene lost 4 bases, with 13 bases spanning the gap. In germline, CDR1 is SGHDT, CDR2 YYEEEE. CDR3 region: CASSLAETGGTEAFF. CDR3 bases: TGTGCCAGCAGCTTGGCCGAAACCGGGGGCACTGAAGCTTTCTTT.

CDR3 region: CASSLALDNEQFF. CDR3 DNA sequence: TGTGCCAGCAGCTTAGCGCTAGACAATGAGCAGTTCTTC. This chain connects TRBV11-1 to TRBJ2-1; D ambiguous. The CDR3 sequence is 13 residues long. V dropped 0 bases and J dropped 5 bases, with 5 bases sitting between them. Germline V CDR1 and CDR2: SGHAT, FQDESV (reference sequence).

The rearrangement uses TRBV9 and TRBJ2-3; weak D call: TRBD2 (7 bases). The V and J ends lost 4 bases and 2 bases respectively, with 17 bases between them. This CDR3 has 16 residues. The germline CDR1 and CDR2 sequences are SGDLS and YYNGEE. For the CDR3, the DNA is TGTGCCAGCAGCCCCAGGCCCGCGGGGGCCACAGATACGCAGTATTTT. Protein: CASSPRPAGATDTQYF.

CDR3 protein: CASSLAGSRIRYGYTF. As DNA, the CDR3 is TGTGCCAGCAGCTTAGCGGGGTCCCGCATTCGCTATGGCTACACCTTC. The chain joins TRBV7-9 to TRBJ1-2, with no clear D. The V end was cut by 0 bases, the J end by 4 bases, with 15 bases between. The CDR3 is made up of 16 amino acids. CDR1 SEHNR and CDR2 FQNEAQ come from the germline V gene (reference sequence).

This chain joins TRBV25-1 and TRBJ2-7; 9 nucleotides match TRBD2. Trimming cost V 1 base and J 6 bases; bases outside gene matches: 10. The CDR3 length is 16 residues. Germline CDR1 and CDR2: MGHDK and SYGVNS. CDR3 residues: CASSESSAGGTREQYF. The DNA of the CDR3 is TGTGCCAGCAGTGAATCTTCAGCGGGAGGCACCCGCGAGCAGTACTTC.

A few counts support this clone. The V and J genes are TRBV21-1 and TRBJ2-7. TRBV21-1 is tagged as a pseudogene. The CDR3 spans 15 residues. The DNA for the CDR3 is TGTGCCAGCAGCCCAGGGGCTAGCGCCCGGGATGAGCAGTACTTC. Amino acid sequence: CASSPGASARDEQYF.

Only one count was recorded for this clone. This chain connects TRBV28 to TRBJ2-1; 10 nucleotides line up with TRBD2. The V gene end was trimmed by 10 bases and the J gene end by 9 bases; junction bases not matched to a gene: 18. The CDR3 has 16 amino acids. The germline gives CDR1 MDHEN, CDR2 SYDVKM. The CDR3 DNA reads TGTGCCATCAGCCCAATTCGGCTAGCGGGAGAGGGTGAGCAGTTCTTC. Residues: CAISPIRLAGEGEQFF.

The V gene is TRBV7-2, the J gene TRBJ2-7; 7 bases agree with TRBD1. V lost 4 bases and J lost 3; bases outside the gene matches: 6. Per the germline V gene, CDR1 is SGHTA and CDR2 is FQGNSA. This CDR3 spans 14 amino acids. The CDR3 DNA reads TGTGCCAGCAGCTCGCAGGGACAGATCTACGAGCAGTACTTC. It codes for CASSSQGQIYEQYF.

The chain employs TRBV10-3 and TRBJ1-5; tentatively, D is TRBD1 (5 bases). This CDR3 has 15 residues. V was clipped by 3 bases and J by 6 bases, with 15 bases between them. Germline CDR1 and CDR2: ENHRY and SYGVKD. This chain's CDR3 is CAISDSQGRTQPQHF. DNA for the CDR3: TGTGCCATCAGTGATTCGCAGGGTAGGACTCAGCCCCAGCATTTT.

Only a few counts were recorded for this clone. This chain connects TRBV2 to TRBJ1-2; no reliable D call. V was trimmed by 7 bases and J by 6 bases, leaving 9 bases between them. CDR3 size: 11 residues. CDR1 is SNHLY, CDR2 FYNNEI, per germline. The CDR3 loop reads CASKPTDGYTF. The CDR3 DNA reads TGTGCCAGCAAACCGACCGATGGCTACACCTTC.

The V gene is TRBV18, the J gene TRBJ2-7, with TRBD2 as a possible D gene (5 bases). The CDR3 spans 15 residues. V lost 4 bases, J lost 3 bases, and 16 bases lay in between. The germline V gene has CDR1 KGHSH and CDR2 LQKENI. For the CDR3, the DNA is TGTGCCAGCTCACGAGACGATACGGGGAACTACGAGCAGTACTTC. Protein sequence: CASSRDDTGNYEQYF.

J is TRBJ2-5 and V is TRBV28; D perhaps matches TRBD2 (6 bases). The CDR3 is made up of 14 amino acids. The V end was cut by 6 bases, the J end by 2 bases, with 13 bases between. Germline V gives CDR1 MDHEN, CDR2 SYDVKM. The CDR3 region has the DNA TGTGCCAGCAGCCCTTCGGGGGAGCAAGAGACCCAGTACTTC. Its protein product is CASSPSGEQETQYF.

The chain couples TRBV6-1 to TRBJ1-5; TRBD1 is a possible D gene (6 bases). CDR1 is MNHNS, CDR2 SASEGT, per germline. With 4 bases removed from V and 2 bases from J, the gap between germline ends came to 12 bases. The CDR3 is made up of 15 amino acids. As DNA, the CDR3 is TGTGCCAGCAGTGGATCGGGGGGGCGCAATCAGCCCCAGCATTTT. Translated: CASSGSGGRNQPQHF.

The V and J genes are TRBV27 and TRBJ2-7, with TRBD2 matching 7 bases. The CDR3 contains 17 residues. The V gene's germline CDR1 is MNHEY and CDR2 SMNVEV (reference sequence). The junction had 15 bases not matched to a gene; V was cut back by 3 bases and J by 4 bases. CDR3 loop: CASSFGGVGGVVYEQYF. For the CDR3, the DNA is TGTGCCAGCAGTTTTGGGGGGGTGGGAGGAGTTGTGTACGAGCAGTACTTC.

V gene TRBV2 combines with J gene TRBJ2-3; TRBD2 matches 9 bases. CDR1 SNHLY and CDR2 FYNNEI come from the germline V gene. Losses at the gene ends were 7 bases for V and 1 base for J; bases not matched to a gene: 3. This CDR3 is 14 amino acids long. The CDR3: CASKLAGRTDTQYF. The CDR3 region has the DNA TGTGCCAGCAAGCTAGCGGGGCGCACAGATACGCAGTATTTT. The variable domain in full, with the rest retrieved from reference TRBV2 and TRBJ2-3, is EPEVTQTPSHQVTQMGQEVILRCVPISNHLYFYWYRQILGQKVEFLVSFYNNEISEKSEIFDDQFSVERPDGSNFTLKIRSTKLEDSAMYFCASKLAGRTDTQYFGPGTRLTVL.

V is TRBV5-1 and J is TRBJ2-5; TRBD1 or TRBD2 may be the D gene (5 bases each). The V and J ends lost 4 bases and 2 bases respectively, with 15 bases between them. The CDR3 loop spans 15 amino acids. CDR1 is SGHRS and CDR2 is YFSETQ in the germline V gene. CDR3 amino acids: CASSRGAATQETQYF. The DNA for the CDR3 is TGCGCCAGCAGCAGAGGGGCGGCCACACAAGAGACCCAGTACTTC.

V and J are TRBV6-1 and TRBJ2-7; 11 nucleotides align to TRBD2. CDR1 and CDR2 (germline): MNHNS, SASEGT. The CDR3 consists of 15 residues. J lost 4 bases, V lost 6 bases, and 8 bases had no gene match. CDR3 loop: CASSATSGMMYEQYF. The CDR3 coding sequence is TGTGCCAGCAGCGCGACTAGCGGGATGATGTACGAGCAGTACTTC.

The CDR3 spells CASSFSQGGETQYF. CDR3 in DNA: TGTGCCAGCAGCTTCTCTCAGGGTGGGGAGACCCAGTACTTC. The V gene is TRBV7-2, the J gene TRBJ2-5; D possibly corresponds to TRBD1 (5 bases). CDR1 and CDR2 from the germline V gene are SGHTA and FQGNSA. The CDR3 contains 14 residues. V lost 3 bases to trimming and J lost 5 bases, with 13 bases between them.

This chain uses TRBV29-1 with TRBJ1-5, with D possibly TRBD1 on 6 matching bases. V lost 6 bases and J lost 6, with 12 bases in between. Germline CDR1 and CDR2: SQVTM and ANQGSEA. This CDR3 has 12 amino acids. CDR3 loop: CSVGARGQPQHF. DNA of the CDR3: TGCAGCGTGGGGGCCCGGGGTCAGCCCCAGCATTTT.

This rearrangement joins TRBV18 to TRBJ2-2, with 9 positions matching TRBD2. In germline, CDR1 is KGHSH, CDR2 LQKENI. The length of the CDR3 is 18 residues. V lost 0 bases and J lost 2; bases outside the gene matches: 7. DNA for the CDR3: TGTGCCAGCTCACCACCGTCTCGCGGGAGGGCCAACACCGGGGAGCTGTTTTTT. It specifies CASSPPSRGRANTGELFF.

The chain carries TRBV5-5 and TRBJ2-3; possible D gene TRBD2, 6 bases. CDR1 is SGHKS and CDR2 is YYEKEE in the germline V gene (reference sequence). This CDR3 has 16 amino acids. Trimming took 2 bases from V and 3 from J, leaving 16 bases between them. The DNA of the CDR3 is TGTGCCAGCAGCTTATTCCGGGAGAGGAGGACAGATACGCAGTATTTT. Translation: CASSLFRERRTDTQYF.

The chain links TRBV4-1 to TRBJ1-2; D unclear. CDR3 length equals 15 residues. Looked up from germline, CDR1 is MGHRA and CDR2 is YSYEKL. Trimming stripped 1 base from V and 4 bases from J, with 13 bases between. The CDR3 is CASSQGEVASYGYTF. For the CDR3, the DNA is TGCGCCAGCAGCCAAGGGGAGGTGGCATCCTATGGCTACACCTTC.

This clone was seen more than once but under ten times. Other DNA sequences within the sample encode an identical CDR3. The chain is built from TRBV5-1 and TRBJ1-5; tentative D call: TRBD1 (5 bases). The CDR3 has 15 residues. The V gene lost 0 bases and the J gene lost 3 bases, with 10 bases spanning the gap. Germline V gene sequence: CDR1 SGHRS, CDR2 YFSETQ. CDR3 nucleotides: TGCGCCAGCAGCTTGGGGGACCTGCCCAATCAGCCCCAGCATTTT. This translates into CASSLGDLPNQPQHF.

This clone was recorded a few times. The chain recombines TRBV2 with TRBJ1-5, with D hard to call. V was shortened by 8 bases and J by 1 base, with 9 bases between the two germline ends. Germline V gene sequence: CDR1 SNHLY, CDR2 FYNNEI. This CDR3 spans 13 amino acids. This CDR3 is CASQGLSNQPQHF. For the CDR3, the DNA is TGTGCCAGCCAAGGGTTAAGCAATCAGCCCCAGCATTTT.

V usage is TRBV5-1 and J usage is TRBJ2-5; the D call may be TRBD1 or TRBD2 (5 bases each). From germline, CDR1 is SGHRS and CDR2 YFSETQ. Trimming pared 1 base from V and 5 bases from J, leaving 9 bases between. CDR3 length: 13 amino acids. The CDR3 DNA is TGCGCCAGCAGCTTGTCTGGGGACGAGACCCAGTACTTC. This translates into CASSLSGDETQYF.